These 13 T cell receptor beta chains came from one sample sequenced in a study of shared clonotypes between healthy human individuals (TCRdb year 2020). The receptor library was made with the immunoSEQ multiplex PCR assay. Sourced from immuneACCESS, this table was stored by TCRdb with only in-frame sequences that have V and J called. A share of the clones is absent; for the studies checked, an unresolved V gene accounts for under half, and the remainder has no known explanation. The sample data list 2 million to 2.5 million clones, and under 97% of these were observed just once. In total, the top ten clones hold 0.1% to 0.15% of the sample. The sequencing sample was made of naive CD4+ T cells sorted from blood. Interpreted using the paper, the cell subset or site label stands for: CD45RA+ positively selected. These receptors all come from a man aged 18 to 29 in good health.

This sequence joins TRBV6-5 and TRBJ1-1; D is undetermined. The CDR3 length is 15 residues. V was clipped by 5 bases and J by 4 bases, with 17 bases between them. Per the germline V gene, CDR1 is MNHEY and CDR2 is SVGAGI. The CDR3, as DNA: TGTGCCAGCAGTAGTCAACGATGGGGTCTCACTGAAGCTTTCTTT. Its protein is CASSSQRWGLTEAFF.

This chain links TRBV5-5 with TRBJ2-3; 8 bases match TRBD2. There are 15 residues in the CDR3. The germline CDR1 and CDR2 sequences are SGHKS and YYEKEE (reference sequence). V shed 1 base, J shed 5 bases, and the junction held 6 bases outside the gene matches. Here the CDR3 DNA reads TGTGCCAGCAGCTTGATCCACGGGAGGGGAGATACGCAGTATTTT. Amino acids: CASSLIHGRGDTQYF.

The rearrangement joins TRBV29-1 to TRBJ2-7, with 9 bases aligning to TRBD1. V trimming: 3 bases; J trimming: 6 bases; junction bases outside the gene matches: 9. The germline V gene has CDR1 SQVTM and CDR2 ANQGSEA. This CDR3 is 14 amino acids long. The CDR3 DNA sequence: TGCAGCGTTGATCGGGACAGGGTATCAGGCGAGCAGTACTTC. This codes for CSVDRDRVSGEQYF.

The CDR3 DNA is TGTGCCACCGCTTCAGAAGGGGGCCTGGGTGAGCAGTACTTC. This gives the protein CATASEGGLGEQYF. J is TRBJ2-7 and V is TRBV2; 7 bases map to TRBD1. Germline CDR1 and CDR2: SNHLY and FYNNEI. V dropped 10 bases and J dropped 7; count of bases not matched to a gene: 16. This CDR3 region has 14 residues. Together with reference TRBV2 and TRBJ2-7, the CDR3 gives the full variable domain: EPEVTQTPSHQVTQMGQEVILRCVPISNHLYFYWYRQILGQKVEFLVSFYNNEISEKSEIFDDQFSVERPDGSNFTLKIRSTKLEDSAMYFCATASEGGLGEQYFGPGTRLTVT.

The chain uses TRBV6-5 and TRBJ2-1, with 8 bases aligning to TRBD1. The CDR3 has 13 residues. J gave up 7 bases and V 4 bases, and 3 bases lay outside the gene matches. Per the germline V gene, CDR1 is MNHEY and CDR2 is SVGAGI. Here the CDR3 DNA reads TGTGCCAGCAGTTTGACAGGGGCGAATGAGCAGTTCTTC. Its translation is CASSLTGANEQFF.

The rearrangement uses TRBV28 and TRBJ2-5; possibly TRBD1 for D (6 bases). Trimming left V 7 bases short and J 5 bases short, with 20 bases between. In germline, CDR1 is MDHEN, CDR2 SYDVKM. The CDR3 has 15 amino acids. The CDR3 sequence: CASKNPQGWGETQYF. The CDR3 DNA sequence: TGTGCCAGCAAGAACCCACAGGGATGGGGTGAGACCCAGTACTTC.

The chain links TRBV10-3 to TRBJ2-2; 11 bases are shared with TRBD2. V dropped 9 bases and J dropped 4; count of bases not matched to a gene: 4. The germline V gene has CDR1 ENHRY and CDR2 SYGVKD. This CDR3 spans 14 amino acids. CDR3 DNA sequence: TGTGCCATTTCGGGACTAGCGGCCACCGGGGAGCTGTTTTTT. This translates into CAISGLAATGELFF.

This chain links TRBV27 with TRBJ1-2; D is ambiguous. This CDR3 comprises 15 residues. The V gene lost 5 bases and the J gene lost 2 bases, with 15 bases spanning the gap. The germline gives CDR1 MNHEY, CDR2 SMNVEV (reference sequence). This CDR3 reads CASSPASPRNYGYTF. The CDR3 region has the DNA TGTGCCAGCAGTCCCGCTTCCCCAAGGAACTATGGCTACACCTTC.

This clone was found once. The chain links TRBV7-9 to TRBJ1-2, with D hard to call. Germline V gene lookup returns CDR1 SEHNR and CDR2 FQNEAQ (reference sequence). The CDR3 covers 14 residues. V lost 1 base to trimming and J lost 4 bases, with 10 bases between them. As DNA, the CDR3 is TGTGCCAGCAGCTTAGTGGGCGGGAGCTATGGCTACACCTTC. It translates to CASSLVGGSYGYTF.

The chain recombines TRBV7-9 with TRBJ2-2, with 9 positions matching TRBD1. The J segment lost 8 bases and the V segment lost 6 bases, leaving 7 bases of the junction unmatched. The CDR3 spans 14 residues. CDR1 SEHNR and CDR2 FQNEAQ come from the germline V gene (reference sequence). Here the CDR3 DNA reads TGTGCCAGCAGTTCCGACAGGGGGGTAGGGGAGCTGTTTTTT. This codes for CASSSDRGVGELFF.

This chain links TRBV5-6 with TRBJ1-2; 7 bases match TRBD1. The length of the CDR3 is 12 residues. Unmatched junction bases numbered 11, after V lost 4 bases and J lost 14 bases. Germline CDR1 reads SGHDT; CDR2 reads YYEEEE. This chain's CDR3 is CASSLGQAVTTF. In DNA form, the CDR3 reads TGTGCCAGCAGCCTAGGACAGGCAGTGACGACCTTC.

V is TRBV10-1 and J is TRBJ1-6, with D tentatively TRBD1 (6 bases). The CDR3 extends over 15 amino acids. V lost 0 bases to trimming and J lost 7 bases, with 10 bases between them. CDR1 is WNHNN and CDR2 is SYGVQD in the germline V gene (reference sequence). The CDR3 nucleotides are TGCGCCAGCAGTGAGTCCCGGGGGCTGAATTCACCCCTCCACTTT. Encoded protein: CASSESRGLNSPLHF.

The chain combines TRBV11-2 with TRBJ2-1; TRBD1 aligns across 7 bases. This CDR3 is 14 amino acids long. Trimming cost V 5 bases and J 7 bases; bases outside gene matches: 8. Germline V CDR1 and CDR2: SGHAT, FQNNGV. CDR3 bases: TGTGCCAGCAGCACCGGGACAGTCATTAATGAGCAGTTCTTC. Protein: CASSTGTVINEQFF. Looking up the rest from reference TRBV11-2 and TRBJ2-1 gives the full variable domain: EAGVAQSPRYKIIEKRQSVAFWCNPISGHATLYWYQQILGQGPKLLIQFQNNGVVDDSQLPKDRFSAERLKGVDSTLKIQPAKLEDSAVYLCASSTGTVINEQFFGPGTRLTVL.